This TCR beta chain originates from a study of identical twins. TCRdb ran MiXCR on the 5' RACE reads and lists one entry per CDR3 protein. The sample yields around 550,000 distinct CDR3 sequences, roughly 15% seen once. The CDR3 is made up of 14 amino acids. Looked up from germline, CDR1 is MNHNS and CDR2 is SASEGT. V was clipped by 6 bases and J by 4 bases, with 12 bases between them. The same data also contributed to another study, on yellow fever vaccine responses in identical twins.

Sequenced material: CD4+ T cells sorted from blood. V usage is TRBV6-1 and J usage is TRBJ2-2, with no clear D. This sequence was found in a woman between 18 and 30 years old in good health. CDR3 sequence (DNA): TGTGCCAGCAGAGGCGGACGCCGCACCGGGGAGCTGTTTTTT. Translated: CASRGGRRTGELFF.